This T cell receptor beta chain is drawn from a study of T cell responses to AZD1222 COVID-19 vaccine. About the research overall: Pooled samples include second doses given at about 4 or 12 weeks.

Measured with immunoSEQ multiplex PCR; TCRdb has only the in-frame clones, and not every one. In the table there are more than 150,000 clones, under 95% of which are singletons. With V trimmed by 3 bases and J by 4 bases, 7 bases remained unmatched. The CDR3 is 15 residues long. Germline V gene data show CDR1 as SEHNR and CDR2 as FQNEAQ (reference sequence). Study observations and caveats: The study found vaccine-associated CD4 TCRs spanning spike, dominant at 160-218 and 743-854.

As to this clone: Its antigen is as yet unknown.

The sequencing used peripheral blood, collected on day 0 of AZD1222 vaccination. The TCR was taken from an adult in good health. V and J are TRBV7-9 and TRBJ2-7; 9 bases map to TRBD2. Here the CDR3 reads CASSFSLAGPYEQYF. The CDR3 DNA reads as TGTGCCAGCAGCTTTTCTCTAGCGGGACCATACGAGCAGTACTTC.